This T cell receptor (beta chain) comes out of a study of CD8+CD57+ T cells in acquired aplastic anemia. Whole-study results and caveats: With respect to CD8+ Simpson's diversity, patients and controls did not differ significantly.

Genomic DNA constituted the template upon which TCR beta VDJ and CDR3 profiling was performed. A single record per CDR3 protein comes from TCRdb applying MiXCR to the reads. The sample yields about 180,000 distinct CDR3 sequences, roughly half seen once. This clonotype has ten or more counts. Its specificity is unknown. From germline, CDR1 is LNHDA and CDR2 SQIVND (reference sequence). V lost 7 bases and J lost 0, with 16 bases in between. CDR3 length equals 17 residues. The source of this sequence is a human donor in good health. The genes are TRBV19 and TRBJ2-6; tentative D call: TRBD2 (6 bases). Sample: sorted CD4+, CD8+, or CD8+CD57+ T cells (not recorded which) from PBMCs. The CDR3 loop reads CASNEPGLHSGANVLTF. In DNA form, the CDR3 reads TGTGCCAGTAACGAACCGGGACTGCACTCTGGGGCCAACGTCCTGACTTTC. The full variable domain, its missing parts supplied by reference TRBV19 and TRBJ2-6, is DGGITQSPKYLFRKEGQNVTLSCEQNLNHDAMYWYRQDPGQGLRLIYYSQIVNDFQKGDIAEGYSVSREKKESFPLTVTSAQKNPTAFYLCASNEPGLHSGANVLTFGAGSRLTVL.